The source of this T cell receptor (beta chain) is a study of cytomegalovirus exposure and HLA in healthy donors. Study-wide results and limits: In vitro confirmation showed a few CMV-associated chains to be CMV antigen specific.

This clone was detected only once. Its antigen is currently unknown. The PCR had 60 Vbeta and 13 Jbeta primers. The data were produced by immunoSEQ multiplex PCR, yet TCRdb's version contains in-frame clones alone and is incomplete. The table shows approximately 100,000 clones, with about 74% occurring only once. V lost 3 bases to trimming and J lost 2 bases; unmatched junction nucleotides: 8. Germline values: CDR1 MNHEY, CDR2 SMNVEV (reference sequence). The CDR3 is 17 amino acids. The receptor's source is a man in his sixties in good health and CMV-seropositive. Sequenced sample: PBMCs. The rearrangement uses TRBV27 and TRBJ2-3; 10 bases fit TRBD2. CDR3 protein: CASSFGSLAGVTDTQYF. In DNA, the CDR3 is TGTGCCAGCAGTTTTGGGTCTCTAGCGGGGGTCACAGATACGCAGTATTTT.